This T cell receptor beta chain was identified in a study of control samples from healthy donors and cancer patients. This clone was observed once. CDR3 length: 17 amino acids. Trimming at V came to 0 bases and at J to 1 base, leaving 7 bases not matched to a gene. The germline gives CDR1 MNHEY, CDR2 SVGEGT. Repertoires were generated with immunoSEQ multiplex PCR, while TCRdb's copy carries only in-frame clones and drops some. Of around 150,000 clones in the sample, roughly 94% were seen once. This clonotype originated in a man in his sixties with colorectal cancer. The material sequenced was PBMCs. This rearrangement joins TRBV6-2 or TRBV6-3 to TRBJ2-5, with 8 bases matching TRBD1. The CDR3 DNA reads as TGTGCCAGCAGTTACTCGAGTCAGGGGGCCTTCCAAGAGACCCAGTACTTC. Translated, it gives CASSYSSQGAFQETQYF.